The source of this T cell receptor beta chain is a study of T cell responses to AZD1222 COVID-19 vaccine. Background on the study: Second-dose recipients at about 4 or about 12 weeks were treated as one pooled group.

The data were produced by immunoSEQ multiplex PCR, yet TCRdb's version contains in-frame clones alone and is incomplete. Here the sample spans about 110,000 clones, roughly 90% being singletons. The source is an adult in good health. Sequenced material: peripheral blood, taken on day 0 of AZD1222 vaccination.

CDR3 DNA sequence: TGTGCGGGAGCGACAGGGAGGCATATCTATGGCTACACCTTC. It specifies CAGATGRHIYGYTF. This rearrangement joins TRBV28 to TRBJ1-2; 7 nucleotides match TRBD1. Germline V gene data show CDR1 as MDHEN and CDR2 as SYDVKM. This CDR3 is 14 amino acids long.